This T cell receptor (beta chain) is drawn from a study of T cell changes during pregnancy in multiple sclerosis. The repertoire was sequenced with immunoSEQ multiplex PCR; TCRdb's copy has only in-frame clones and lacks some. The sample gives about 80,000 clones, around 92% of which show up once; 1.4% is in the top ten. Trimming stripped 4 bases from V and 4 bases from J, with 8 bases between. There are 13 residues in the CDR3. Germline CDR1 is MRHNA and CDR2 is SNTAGT. Sample: peripheral blood, taken before pregnancy. This chain joins TRBV6-4 and TRBJ2-1; D is unclear. This receptor was identified in a female donor with multiple sclerosis, enrolled in a pregnancy study. The CDR3 here is CASSVSTYNEQFF. Here the CDR3 DNA reads TGTGCCAGCAGTGTATCAACTTACAATGAGCAGTTCTTC.